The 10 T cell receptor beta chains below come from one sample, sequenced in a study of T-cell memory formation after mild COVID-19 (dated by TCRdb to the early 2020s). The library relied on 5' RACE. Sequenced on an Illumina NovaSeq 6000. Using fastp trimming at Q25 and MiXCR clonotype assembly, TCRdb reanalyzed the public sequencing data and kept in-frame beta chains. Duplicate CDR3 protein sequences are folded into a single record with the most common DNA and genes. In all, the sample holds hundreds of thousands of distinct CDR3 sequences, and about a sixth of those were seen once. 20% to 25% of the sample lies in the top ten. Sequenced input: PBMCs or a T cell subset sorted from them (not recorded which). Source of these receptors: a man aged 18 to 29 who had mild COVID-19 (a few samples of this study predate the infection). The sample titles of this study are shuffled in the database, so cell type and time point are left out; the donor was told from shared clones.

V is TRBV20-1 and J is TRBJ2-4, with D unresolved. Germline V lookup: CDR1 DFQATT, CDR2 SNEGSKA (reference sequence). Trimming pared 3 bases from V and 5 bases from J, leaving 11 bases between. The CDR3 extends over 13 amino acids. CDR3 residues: CSARSEVQNIQYF. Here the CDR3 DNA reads TGCAGTGCTAGGAGTGAGGTCCAAAACATTCAGTACTTC.

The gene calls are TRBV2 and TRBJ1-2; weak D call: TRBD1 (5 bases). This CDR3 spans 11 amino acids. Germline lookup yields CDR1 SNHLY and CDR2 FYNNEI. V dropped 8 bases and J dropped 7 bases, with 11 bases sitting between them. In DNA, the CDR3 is TGTGCCAGCTGGGGGGGGATTGGCTACACCTTC. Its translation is CASWGGIGYTF.

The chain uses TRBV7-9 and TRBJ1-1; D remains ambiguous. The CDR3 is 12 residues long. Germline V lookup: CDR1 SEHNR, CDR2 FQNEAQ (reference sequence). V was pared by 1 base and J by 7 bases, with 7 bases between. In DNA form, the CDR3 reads TGTGCCAGCAGCTTAGAGCTGAATGAAGCTTTCTTT. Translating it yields CASSLELNEAFF.

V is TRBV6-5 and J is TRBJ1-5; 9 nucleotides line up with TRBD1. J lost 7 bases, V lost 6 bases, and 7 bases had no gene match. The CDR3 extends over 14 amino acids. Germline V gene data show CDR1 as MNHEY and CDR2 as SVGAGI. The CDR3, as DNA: TGTGCCAGCAGCCGGGACAGGGAAGGACAGCCCCAGCATTTT. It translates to CASSRDREGQPQHF.

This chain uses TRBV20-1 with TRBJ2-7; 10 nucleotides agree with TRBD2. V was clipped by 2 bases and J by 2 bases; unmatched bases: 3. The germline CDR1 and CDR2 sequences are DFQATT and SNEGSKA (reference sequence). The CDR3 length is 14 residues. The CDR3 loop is CSARLAGVTYEQYF. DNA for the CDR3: TGCAGTGCTAGACTAGCGGGGGTCACCTACGAGCAGTACTTC.

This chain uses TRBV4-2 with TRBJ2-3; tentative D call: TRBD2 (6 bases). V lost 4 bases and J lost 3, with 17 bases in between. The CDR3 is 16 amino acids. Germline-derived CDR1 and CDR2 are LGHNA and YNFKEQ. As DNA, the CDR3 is TGTGCCAGCAGCCCGTTGGGACTCACCACAACAGATACGCAGTATTTT. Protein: CASSPLGLTTTDTQYF.

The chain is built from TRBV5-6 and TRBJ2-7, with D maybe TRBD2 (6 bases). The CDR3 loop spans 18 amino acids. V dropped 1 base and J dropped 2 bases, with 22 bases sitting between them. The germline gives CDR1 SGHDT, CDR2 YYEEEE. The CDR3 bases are TGTGCCAGCAGCTTGTCCCCAGTGCGGGGCGGGCGAGCCTACGAGCAGTACTTC. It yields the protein CASSLSPVRGGRAYEQYF.

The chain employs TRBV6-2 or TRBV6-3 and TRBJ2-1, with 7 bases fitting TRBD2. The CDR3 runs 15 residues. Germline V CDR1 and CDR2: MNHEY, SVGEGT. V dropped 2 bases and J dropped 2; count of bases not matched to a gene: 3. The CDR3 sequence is CASSYEAGAYNEQFF. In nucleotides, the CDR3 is TGTGCCAGCAGTTACGAGGCGGGAGCCTACAATGAGCAGTTCTTC.

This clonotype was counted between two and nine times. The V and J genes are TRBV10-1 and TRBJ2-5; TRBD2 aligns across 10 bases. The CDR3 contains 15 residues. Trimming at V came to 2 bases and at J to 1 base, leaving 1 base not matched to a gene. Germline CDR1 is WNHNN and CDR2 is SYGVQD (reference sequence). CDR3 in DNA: TGCGCCAGCAGTGAGGTAGCGGGGGGCCAAGAGACCCAGTACTTC. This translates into CASSEVAGGQETQYF.

CDR3 amino acids: CAISVVAGGLREQYF. For the CDR3, the DNA is TGTGCCATCAGTGTAGTAGCGGGGGGGCTTAGGGAGCAGTACTTC. The chain recombines TRBV10-3 with TRBJ2-7; the match to TRBD2 covers 11 bases. From germline, CDR1 is ENHRY and CDR2 SYGVKD. V dropped 4 bases and J dropped 7; count of bases not matched to a gene: 9. This CDR3 has 15 amino acids.